This T cell receptor (beta chain) was profiled in a study of OX40 agonist ivuxolimab in advanced cancers. TCRdb's copy holds only in-frame clones and misses some; the assay was immunoSEQ multiplex PCR. The sample has about 62,000 clones, 85% seen once. The V gene lost 2 bases and the J gene lost 1 base, with 9 bases spanning the gap. The CDR3 runs to 14 residues. Germline CDR1 MNHNY, CDR2 SVGAGI (reference sequence). Sequenced material: CD4+ or CD8+ T cells sorted from blood, taken in a trial of the OX40 agonist ivuxolimab. The V and J genes are TRBV6-6 and TRBJ2-7; D uncertain. The receptor's source is an adult with an advanced solid tumor such as melanoma, head and neck, liver or kidney cancer. Written as DNA, the CDR3 is TGTGCCAGCAGTTACGCTGGCCGGTCCTACGAGCAGTACTTC. Protein: CASSYAGRSYEQYF.